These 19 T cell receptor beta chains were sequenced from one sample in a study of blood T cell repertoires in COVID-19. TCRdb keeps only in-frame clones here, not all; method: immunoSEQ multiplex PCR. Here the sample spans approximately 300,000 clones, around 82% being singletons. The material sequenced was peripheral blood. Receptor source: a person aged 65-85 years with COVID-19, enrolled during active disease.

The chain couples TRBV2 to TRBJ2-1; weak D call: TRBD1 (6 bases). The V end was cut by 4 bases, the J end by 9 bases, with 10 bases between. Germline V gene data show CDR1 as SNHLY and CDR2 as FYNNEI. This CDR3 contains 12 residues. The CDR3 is CASSGTGREQFF. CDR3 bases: TGTGCCAGCAGTGGAACAGGGCGTGAGCAGTTCTTC.

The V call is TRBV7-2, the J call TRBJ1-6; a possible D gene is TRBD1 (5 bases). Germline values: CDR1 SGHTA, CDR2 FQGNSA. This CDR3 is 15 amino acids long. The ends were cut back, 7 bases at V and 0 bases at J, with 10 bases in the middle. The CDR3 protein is CASIGRGSYNSPLHF. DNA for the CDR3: TGTGCCAGCATCGGAAGGGGCTCCTATAATTCACCCCTCCACTTT.

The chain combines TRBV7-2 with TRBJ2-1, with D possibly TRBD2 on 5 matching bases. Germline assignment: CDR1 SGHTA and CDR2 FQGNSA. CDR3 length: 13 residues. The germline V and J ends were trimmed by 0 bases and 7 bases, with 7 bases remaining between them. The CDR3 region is CASSLAGVNEQFF. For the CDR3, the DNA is TGTGCCAGCAGCTTAGCGGGAGTTAATGAGCAGTTCTTC. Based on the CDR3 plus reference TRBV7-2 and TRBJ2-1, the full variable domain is GAGVSQSPSNKVTEKGKDVELRCDPISGHTALYWYRQSLGQGLEFLIYFQGNSAPDKSGLPSDRFSAERTGGSVSTLTIQRTQQEDSAVYLCASSLAGVNEQFFGPGTRLTVL.

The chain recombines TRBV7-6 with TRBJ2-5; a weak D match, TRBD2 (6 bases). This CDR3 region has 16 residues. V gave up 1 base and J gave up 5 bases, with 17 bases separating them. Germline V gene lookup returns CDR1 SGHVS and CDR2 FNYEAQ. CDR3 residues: CASSLVARRGSETQYF. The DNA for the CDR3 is TGTGCCAGCAGCTTAGTGGCTAGGCGGGGAAGTGAGACCCAGTACTTC.

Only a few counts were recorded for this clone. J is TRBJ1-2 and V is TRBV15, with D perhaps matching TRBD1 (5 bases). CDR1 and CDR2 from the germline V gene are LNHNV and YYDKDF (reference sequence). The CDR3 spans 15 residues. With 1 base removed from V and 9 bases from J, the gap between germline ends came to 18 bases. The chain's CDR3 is CATSRGGGRRGSYTF. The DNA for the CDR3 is TGTGCCACCAGCAGAGGGGGAGGGCGCCGGGGGAGCTACACCTTC. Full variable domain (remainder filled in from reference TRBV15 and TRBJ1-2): DAMVIQNPRYQVTQFGKPVTLSCSQTLNHNVMYWYQQKSSQAPKLLFHYYDKDFNNEADTPDNFQSRRPNTSFCFLDIRSPGLGDTAMYLCATSRGGGRRGSYTFGSGTRLTVV.

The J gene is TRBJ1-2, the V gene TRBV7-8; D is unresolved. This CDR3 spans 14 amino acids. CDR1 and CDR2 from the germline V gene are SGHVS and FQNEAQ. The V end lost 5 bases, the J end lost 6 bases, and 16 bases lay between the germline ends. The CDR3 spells CASSAGRGSHGYTF. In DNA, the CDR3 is TGTGCCAGCAGCGCCGGCCGCGGTTCCCATGGCTACACCTTC.

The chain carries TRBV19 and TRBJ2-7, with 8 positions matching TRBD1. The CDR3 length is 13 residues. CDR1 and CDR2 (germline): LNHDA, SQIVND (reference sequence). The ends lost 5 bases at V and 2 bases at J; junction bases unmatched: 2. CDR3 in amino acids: CASSPQGAYEQYF. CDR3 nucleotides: TGTGCCAGTAGTCCACAGGGGGCCTACGAGCAGTACTTC.

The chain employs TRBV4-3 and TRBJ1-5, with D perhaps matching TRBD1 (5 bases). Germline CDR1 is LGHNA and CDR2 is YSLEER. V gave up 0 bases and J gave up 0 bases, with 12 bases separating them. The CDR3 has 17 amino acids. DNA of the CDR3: TGCGCCAGCAGCCAAGATTTATCGGACAATAGCAATCAGCCCCAGCATTTT. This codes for CASSQDLSDNSNQPQHF.

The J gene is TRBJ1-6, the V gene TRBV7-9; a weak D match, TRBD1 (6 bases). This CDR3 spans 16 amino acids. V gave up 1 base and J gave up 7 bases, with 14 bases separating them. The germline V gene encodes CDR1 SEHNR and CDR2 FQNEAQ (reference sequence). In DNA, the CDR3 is TGTGCCAGCAGCTTAGGGTCGGGGGGCCCCAATTCACCCCTCCACTTT. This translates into CASSLGSGGPNSPLHF.

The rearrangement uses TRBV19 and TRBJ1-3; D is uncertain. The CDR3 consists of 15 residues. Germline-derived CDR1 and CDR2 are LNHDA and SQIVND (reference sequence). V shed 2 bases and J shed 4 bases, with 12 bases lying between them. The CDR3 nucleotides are TGTGCCAGTAGTATAAGCAGGCTTCAAGGAAACACCATATATTTT. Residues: CASSISRLQGNTIYF.

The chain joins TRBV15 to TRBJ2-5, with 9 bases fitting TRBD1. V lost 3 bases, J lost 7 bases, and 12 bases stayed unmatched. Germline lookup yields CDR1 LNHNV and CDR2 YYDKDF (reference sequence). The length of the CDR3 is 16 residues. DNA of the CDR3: TGTGCCACCAGCAGTCAACAGGGGGCGCGGGGATGGACCCAGTACTTC. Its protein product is CATSSQQGARGWTQYF.

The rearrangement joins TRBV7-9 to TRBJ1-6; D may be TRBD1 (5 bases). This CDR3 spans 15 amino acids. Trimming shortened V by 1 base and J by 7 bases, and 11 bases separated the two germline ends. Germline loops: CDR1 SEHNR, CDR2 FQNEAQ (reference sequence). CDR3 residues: CASSLVGQGNSPLHF. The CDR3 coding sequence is TGTGCCAGCAGCTTAGTGGGGCAGGGAAATTCACCCCTCCACTTT.

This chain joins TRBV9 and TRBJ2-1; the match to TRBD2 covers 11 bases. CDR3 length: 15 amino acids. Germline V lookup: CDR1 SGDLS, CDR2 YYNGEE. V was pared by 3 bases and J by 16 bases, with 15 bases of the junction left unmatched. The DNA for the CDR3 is TGTGCCAGCAGCGCGAGGGGGCCCTCCACTAGCGGGAGTTTCTTC. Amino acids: CASSARGPSTSGSFF.

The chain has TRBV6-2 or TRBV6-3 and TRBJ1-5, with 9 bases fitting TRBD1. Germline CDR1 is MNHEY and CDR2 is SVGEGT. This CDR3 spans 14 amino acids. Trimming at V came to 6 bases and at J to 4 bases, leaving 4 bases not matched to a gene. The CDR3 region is CASSRTGDNQPQHF. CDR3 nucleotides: TGTGCCAGCAGCCGGACAGGGGATAATCAGCCCCAGCATTTT.

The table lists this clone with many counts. The DNA of the CDR3 is TGTGCCAGCAGCGTGGGCAGCAATCAGCCCCAGCATTTT. As protein: CASSVGSNQPQHF. The chain recombines TRBV9 with TRBJ1-5; D is undetermined. The CDR3 covers 13 residues. Germline CDR1 and CDR2: SGDLS and YYNGEE. Trimming pared 2 bases from V and 1 base from J, leaving 4 bases between.

The CDR3 loop reads CASSGQGKHYEQYF. CDR3 in DNA: TGTGCCAGTAGTGGCCAGGGAAAACATTACGAGCAGTACTTC. This sequence joins TRBV19 and TRBJ2-7; tentative D call: TRBD1 (5 bases). With 5 bases removed from V and 4 bases from J, the gap between germline ends came to 15 bases. Germline V gene sequence: CDR1 LNHDA, CDR2 SQIVND (reference sequence). The CDR3 length is 14 residues.

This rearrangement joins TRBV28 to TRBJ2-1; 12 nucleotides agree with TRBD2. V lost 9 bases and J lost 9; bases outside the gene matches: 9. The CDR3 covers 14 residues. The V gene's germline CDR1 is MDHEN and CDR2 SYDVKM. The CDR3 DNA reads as TGTGCCAGTCGACTAGCGGGAGCAGGCGGTGAGCAGTTCTTC. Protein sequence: CASRLAGAGGEQFF. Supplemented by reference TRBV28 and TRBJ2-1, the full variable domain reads DVKVTQSSRYLVKRTGEKVFLECVQDMDHENMFWYRQDPGLGLRLIYFSYDVKMKEKGDIPEGYSVSREKKERFSLILESASTNQTSMYLCASRLAGAGGEQFFGPGTRLTVL.

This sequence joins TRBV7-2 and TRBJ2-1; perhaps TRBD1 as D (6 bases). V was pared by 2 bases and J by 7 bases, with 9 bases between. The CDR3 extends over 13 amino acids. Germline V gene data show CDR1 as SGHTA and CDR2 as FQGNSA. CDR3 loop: CASSLQGWNEQFF. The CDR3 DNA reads TGTGCCAGCAGCTTACAGGGGTGGAATGAGCAGTTCTTC.

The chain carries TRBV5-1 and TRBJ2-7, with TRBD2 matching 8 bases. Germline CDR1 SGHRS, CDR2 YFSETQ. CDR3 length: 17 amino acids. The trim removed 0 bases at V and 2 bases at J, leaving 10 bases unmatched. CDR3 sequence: CASSLEVLAVEAYEQYF. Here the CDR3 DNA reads TGCGCCAGCAGCTTGGAGGTACTAGCGGTTGAAGCCTACGAGCAGTACTTC.